The present TCR beta chain was sequenced within a study of blood T cell repertoires in COVID-19. Study details: The samples span acute and convalescent COVID-19 from the United States, Italy and Spain.

TCRdb's copy holds only in-frame clones and misses some; the assay was immunoSEQ multiplex PCR. The data contain about 45,000 clones, around 80% of them singletons. Deletions cut 5 bases from V and 4 bases from J, with 9 bases between. Germline values: CDR1 MRHNA, CDR2 SNTAGT. This CDR3 is 13 amino acids long. This chain uses TRBV6-4 with TRBJ2-1, with TRBD2 as a possible D gene (5 bases). This TCR was recovered from a human donor in a cohort sampled during active COVID-19. Sequencing used peripheral blood. CDR3 bases: TGTGCCAGCAGTATTACTAGTTACAATGAGCAGTTCTTC. Residues: CASSITSYNEQFF.